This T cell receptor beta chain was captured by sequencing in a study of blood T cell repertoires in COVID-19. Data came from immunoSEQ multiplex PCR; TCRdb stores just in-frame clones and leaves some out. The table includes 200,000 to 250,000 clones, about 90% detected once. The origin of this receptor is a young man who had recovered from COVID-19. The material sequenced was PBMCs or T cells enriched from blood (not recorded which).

Here the CDR3 DNA reads TGTGCCACCCAGGAAGGACAGGGGAACTATGGCTACACCTTC. Translating it yields CATQEGQGNYGYTF. The chain couples TRBV28 to TRBJ1-2; 9 nucleotides align to TRBD1. There are 14 residues in the CDR3. Germline V lookup: CDR1 MDHEN, CDR2 SYDVKM. V shed 10 bases and J 2 bases; nucleotides not matched to a gene: 8.